The clone carrying this T cell receptor (beta chain) came up a few times. The antigen remains unidentified. Germline V lookup: CDR1 MNHEY, CDR2 SVGEGT. The CDR3 is made up of 14 amino acids. Trimming took 6 bases from V and 2 from J, leaving 14 bases between them. One entry per CDR3 protein results from TCRdb running MiXCR on the 5' RACE reads. The sample has 350,000 to 550,000 distinct CDR3 sequences, under 20% seen once. This sample is part of a study of T-cell memory formation after mild COVID-19. Study observations and caveats: Shrinking CD4+ clones were chiefly CM and EM; CD8+ ones were chiefly EMRA. Among clones contracting day 15 to 85, CD4/CD8 was balanced, whereas later expanders leaned CD4+. Clones from the second wave (peaking day 37) had unconfirmed SARS-CoV-2 specificity. Within pre-infection memory, some responding clones were found, suggesting cross-reactive memory joined.

The chain uses TRBV6-2 or TRBV6-3 and TRBJ2-7; D gene ambiguous. The sequence derives from a man aged 18 to 30 who had mild COVID-19 (a few samples of this study predate the infection). Cell type and time point are not known. The material sequenced was PBMCs or a T cell subset sorted from them (not recorded which). The CDR3: CASRPGKGPYEQYF. The CDR3 DNA sequence: TGTGCCAGCAGACCAGGCAAGGGCCCCTACGAGCAGTACTTC.